The rows below give T cell receptor beta chains drawn from one sample of a study of CD8 T cells in ankylosing spondylitis. TCRdb fed the 5' RACE reads into MiXCR, producing one record per CDR3 protein. The data show about 240,000 distinct CDR3 sequences, 24% seen once. Sequencing input: blood, either unsorted or a sorted T cell fraction (not recorded which). These receptors all come from a male donor with ankylosing spondylitis or in good health (not recorded which). Each CDR3 is given with its conserved first and last residue.

V gene	J gene	CDR3 protein
TRBV29-1	TRBJ2-1	CSVLVDRGKIDEQFF
TRBV28	TRBJ2-7	CASSFPYEQYF
TRBV20-1	TRBJ2-3	CSARSAEGADTQYF
TRBV10-2	TRBJ2-7	CASSERWGKPAYEQYF
TRBV20-1	TRBJ2-5	CSATPGTGGQETQYF
TRBV20-1	TRBJ2-3	CSASGGYTDTQYF
TRBV6-5	TRBJ1-2	CASSYSVTGLSDYGYTF
TRBV6-5	TRBJ2-2	CASSYSRGSTGELFF
TRBV5-1	TRBJ2-7	CASSLGTGTSYEQYF
TRBV12-3/TRBV12-4	TRBJ2-5	CASSPSRGGRETQYF
TRBV6-2/TRBV6-3	TRBJ2-1	CASSYSWKWGSSYNEQFF
TRBV29-1	TRBJ1-5	CSVGDGQPQHF
TRBV6-1	TRBJ2-2	CASSHRTGNTGELFF
TRBV12-3/TRBV12-4	TRBJ1-6	CASSLKGNSPLHF
TRBV29-1	TRBJ2-5	CSGVGPGGEETQYF
TRBV7-9	TRBJ2-6	CASSLLSYSGANVLTF
TRBV5-1	TRBJ2-5	CASSLDPSGGLKKTQYF
TRBV3-1	TRBJ2-1	CASSQEGGGVNEQFF
TRBV7-9	TRBJ2-4	CASGLGGGAAKNIQYF
TRBV20-1	TRBJ2-1	CSARGPLGRDYEQFF
TRBV29-1	TRBJ2-5	CSVWDGGQETQYF
TRBV5-6	TRBJ2-2	CASSPAGGVRGELFF
TRBV27	TRBJ2-3	CASRGGGTDTQYF
TRBV20-1	TRBJ1-5	CSATSPGQQSNQPQHF
TRBV12-3/TRBV12-4	TRBJ2-3	CATLRTPSTDTQYF
TRBV2	TRBJ1-2	CASTGTGGGVNYGYTF
TRBV20-1	TRBJ2-7	CSATRTGTDEQYF
TRBV3-1	TRBJ2-3	CASSQDRTATDTQYF
TRBV10-3	TRBJ2-1	CAISPSAGGNNEQFF
TRBV29-1	TRBJ1-2	CSAPIQGTNYGYTF
TRBV25-1	TRBJ2-1	CASKSAGYNEQFF
TRBV5-5	TRBJ1-5	CASSLGRLNQPQHF
TRBV11-1	TRBJ2-1	CASSLFSGGAYNEQFF
TRBV20-1	TRBJ2-3	CSARPRRSTDTQYF
TRBV7-2	TRBJ1-6	CASSLAGGGSPLHF
TRBV5-4	TRBJ2-7	CASSLGTPPYEQYF
TRBV20-1	TRBJ1-1	CSASAGAEAFF
TRBV7-9	TRBJ2-1	CASSPTGRISYNEQFF
TRBV18	TRBJ2-1	CASSPSREDNEQFF
TRBV6-5	TRBJ1-6	CASSYEFRESPLHF